This TCR beta chain originates from a study of response to subunit inactivated influenza vaccine. Study-wide findings and caveats: The authors suggested that few new T cells are recruited per seasonal influenza vaccination.

A note on this clonotype: The antigen is unknown.

TCRdb itself ran the RT-PCR reads through MiXCR, one entry per CDR3 protein. The table shows about 500,000 distinct CDR3 sequences, with about 17% occurring only once. Germline lookup yields CDR1 SEHNR and CDR2 FQNEAQ (reference sequence). V lost 4 bases to trimming and J lost 0 bases, with 7 bases between them. The CDR3 loop spans 14 amino acids. This chain links TRBV7-9 with TRBJ1-3; tentatively, D is TRBD1 (5 bases). Sequenced material: CD4+ T cells sorted from PBMCs, taken about 24 months after vaccination. The TCR comes from a man aged 50 to 69 who received an inactivated influenza vaccine. CDR3 amino acids: CASSYRSSGNTIYF. As DNA, the CDR3 is TGTGCCAGCAGCTACAGGAGCTCTGGAAACACCATATATTTT.